Listed below are T cell receptor beta chains from one sample, sequenced in a study of shared clonotypes between healthy human individuals. Measured with immunoSEQ multiplex PCR; TCRdb has only the in-frame clones, and not every one. The sample carries about 2.1 million clones, 80% to 95% recorded once. Sequencing was performed on naive CD8+ T cells from PBMCs. The receptors derive from a man between 18 and 35 years old in good health. Some clones in this sample may be carry-over from other donors' samples. CDR3s include the opening cysteine and the closing phenylalanine or tryptophan. Each record gives: V gene, J gene, clone size, D gene, CDR3 protein, CDR3 DNA. The D gene is left open where the match is weak. Only some rows state a clone size, as once, few, many or a class for expanded clones.

TRBV9	TRBJ2-1	NA	NA	CASSARTNTNEQFF	TGTGCCAGCAGCGCGCGGACAAATACCAATGAGCAGTTCTTC
TRBV19	TRBJ2-7	NA	TRBD2	CASSIGTSGRSYEQYF	TGTGCCAGTAGTATAGGGACTAGCGGGAGATCCTACGAGCAGTACTTC
TRBV7-8	TRBJ1-2	NA	TRBD1	CASSLDRGDYYGYTF	TGTGCCAGCAGCTTAGACAGGGGAGATTACTATGGCTACACCTTC
TRBV7-9	TRBJ2-5	NA	NA	CASSLGILETQYF	TGTGCCAGCAGCTTGGGGATTTTAGAGACCCAGTACTTC
TRBV5-6	TRBJ1-1	NA	NA	CASSSQGWYTEAFF	TGTGCCAGCAGCTCGCAGGGGTGGTACACTGAAGCTTTCTTT
TRBV27	TRBJ2-7	NA	TRBD1	CASTSFVGQGAREQYF	TGTGCCAGCACCTCTTTTGTGGGACAGGGGGCGAGGGAGCAGTACTTC
TRBV27	TRBJ2-7	NA	NA	CASSLLGSGEQYF	TGTGCCAGCAGTTTATTGGGGTCTGGGGAGCAGTACTTC
TRBV30	TRBJ2-7	NA	TRBD1	CAWKRQGGRYEQYF	TGTGCCTGGAAGCGACAGGGGGGCCGTTACGAGCAGTACTTC
TRBV7-9	TRBJ2-7	NA	TRBD2	CASSRILAGAYEQYF	TGTGCCAGCAGCCGCATTCTAGCGGGAGCGTACGAGCAGTACTTC
TRBV7-3	TRBJ2-3	NA	TRBD1	CASSLGQGADTQYF	TGTGCCAGCAGCTTAGGGCAGGGGGCAGATACGCAGTATTTT
TRBV4-3	TRBJ2-5	NA	NA	CASSRARWETQYF	TGCGCCAGCAGCCGGGCGAGATGGGAGACCCAGTACTTC
TRBV6-5	TRBJ2-2	NA	NA	CASSTSGGGGLFF	TGTGCCAGCAGTACTTCCGGGGGTGGCGGGCTGTTTTTT
TRBV28	TRBJ1-1	NA	NA	CASSLTGGTEAFF	TGTGCCAGCAGCTTGACAGGAGGGACTGAAGCTTTCTTT
TRBV7-6	TRBJ1-3	NA	TRBD1	CASSPRDSSGNTIYF	TGTGCCAGCAGCCCCCGGGACAGCTCTGGAAACACCATATATTTT
TRBV6-6	TRBJ2-7	NA	NA	CASSRGSPPYEQYF	TGTGCCAGCAGCCGCGGGTCCCCCCCGTACGAGCAGTACTTC
TRBV5-4	TRBJ1-2	NA	NA	CASSLDGQSRGYTF	TGTGCCAGCAGCTTAGATGGACAGTCTAGAGGCTACACCTTC
TRBV5-1	TRBJ2-1	NA	TRBD2	CASSPTIAGENNEQFF	TGCGCCAGCAGCCCGACGATAGCGGGAGAGAACAATGAGCAGTTCTTC
TRBV27	TRBJ1-5	NA	TRBD1	CASSLTGGQQPQHF	TGTGCCAGCAGTTTGACAGGGGGTCAACAGCCCCAGCATTTT
TRBV10-3	TRBJ2-5	NA	TRBD2	CAISESGLAGERGETQYF	TGTGCCATCAGTGAGTCAGGTCTAGCGGGAGAAAGAGGAGAGACCCAGTACTTC
TRBV9	TRBJ1-1	NA	TRBD1	CASSPGQGLEAFF	TGTGCCAGCAGCCCGGGACAGGGTCTTGAAGCTTTCTTT
TRBV10-3	TRBJ1-3	NA	TRBD1	CAISGGGQGFGNTIYF	TGTGCCATCAGTGGGGGCGGACAGGGATTTGGAAACACCATATATTTT
TRBV6-5	TRBJ1-5	NA	NA	CASSVSGGNQPQHF	TGTGCCAGCAGTGTAAGTGGGGGCAATCAGCCCCAGCATTTT
TRBV27	TRBJ2-1	NA	NA	CASSFYRVENNEQFF	TGTGCCAGCAGTTTTTATCGGGTAGAGAACAATGAGCAGTTCTTC
TRBV9	TRBJ2-3	NA	NA	CASSTRADTLISPQYF	TGTGCCAGCAGCACTCGCGCGGACACCCTTATCTCCCCGCAGTATTTT
TRBV7-8	TRBJ1-4	NA	NA	CASTLDRQKLFF	TGTGCCAGCACCCTAGACAGGCAAAAACTGTTTTTT
TRBV29-1	TRBJ2-7	NA	TRBD1	CSALGDREKSYEQYF	TGCAGCGCCCTGGGAGACAGGGAAAAGTCCTACGAGCAGTACTTC
TRBV28	TRBJ2-5	NA	TRBD2	CASSLGLAGVQETQYF	TGTGCCAGCAGTTTAGGACTAGCGGGTGTCCAAGAGACCCAGTACTTC
TRBV7-6	TRBJ1-1	NA	NA	CASTPLINTEAFF	TGTGCCAGCACCCCCCTCATAAACACTGAAGCTTTCTTT
TRBV15	TRBJ1-1	NA	NA	CATSYSYNTEAFF	TGTGCCACCAGCTACAGCTATAACACTGAAGCTTTCTTT
TRBV27	TRBJ2-7	NA	NA	CASSPGKGEGYEQYF	TGTGCCAGCAGTCCCGGTAAGGGGGAAGGCTACGAGCAGTACTTC
TRBV10-2	TRBJ2-2	once	NA	CASSFPGELFF	TGCGCCAGCTCCTTCCCCGGGGAGCTGTTTTTT
TRBV28	TRBJ1-1	NA	NA	CASRQGRFINAEAFF	TGTGCCAGCAGGCAGGGGAGATTTATTAACGCTGAAGCTTTCTTT
TRBV14	TRBJ2-7	NA	TRBD2	CASSQLSGTSSYEQYF	TGTGCCAGCAGCCAACTGTCCGGGACTAGCTCCTACGAGCAGTACTTC
TRBV27	TRBJ2-7	NA	NA	CASSLIAGTFYEQYF	TGTGCCAGCAGTTTGATTGCTGGGACCTTCTACGAGCAGTACTTC
TRBV27	TRBJ2-7	once	NA	CASSEGLSYEQYF	TGTGCCAGCAGTGAGGGGTTATCCTACGAGCAGTACTTC
TRBV30	TRBJ2-1	NA	NA	CAWTPTYRPNEQFF	TGTGCCTGGACACCGACGTACAGGCCGAATGAGCAGTTCTTC
TRBV28	TRBJ1-3	NA	NA	CASSLGADPGNTIYF	TGTGCCAGCAGTCTGGGGGCGGATCCTGGAAACACCATATATTTT
TRBV4-1	TRBJ2-5	NA	TRBD2	CASSQDPGGSGETQYF	TGCGCCAGCAGCCAAGATCCCGGCGGGAGTGGTGAGACCCAGTACTTC
TRBV15	TRBJ1-2	NA	TRBD1	CATSARDRADGYTF	TGTGCCACCAGCGCCCGGGACAGAGCGGACGGCTACACCTTC
TRBV7-9	TRBJ1-4	NA	NA	CASSFGHREVELFF	TGTGCCAGCAGCTTCGGCCATCGGGAGGTGGAACTGTTTTTT